This paragraph reports one TCR beta chain. Its antigen is not known. The sample is drawn from a study of lymphopenia after photon versus proton radiotherapy. Study-wide points: Relative stability marked proton patients; photon patients lost diversity and naive cells. After lymphocyte nadir, photon-treated repertoires showed oligoclonal expansion, especially CD8+ Temra. In patients who died, overall survival fell as post-nadir TCR diversity dropped more.

Trimming took 1 base from V and 4 from J; bases not matched to a gene: 2. Per germline, CDR1 LGHNA and CDR2 YNFKEQ. CDR3 size: 16 residues. This table comes from immunoSEQ multiplex PCR, and its TCRdb copy is limited to in-frame clones, with some not included. The sample gives around 50,000 clones, around 85% of which show up once; about 1.9% is in the top ten. The input for sequencing was peripheral blood, taken from a patient treated with proton-based radiotherapy. V is TRBV4-2 and J is TRBJ2-1, with 12 bases identical to TRBD2. The TCR originated in a man aged 55 to 70 with pancreatic cancer. This chain's CDR3 is CASSQALAGGYNEQFF. In nucleotides, the CDR3 is TGTGCCAGCAGCCAAGCCCTAGCGGGAGGGTACAATGAGCAGTTCTTC.